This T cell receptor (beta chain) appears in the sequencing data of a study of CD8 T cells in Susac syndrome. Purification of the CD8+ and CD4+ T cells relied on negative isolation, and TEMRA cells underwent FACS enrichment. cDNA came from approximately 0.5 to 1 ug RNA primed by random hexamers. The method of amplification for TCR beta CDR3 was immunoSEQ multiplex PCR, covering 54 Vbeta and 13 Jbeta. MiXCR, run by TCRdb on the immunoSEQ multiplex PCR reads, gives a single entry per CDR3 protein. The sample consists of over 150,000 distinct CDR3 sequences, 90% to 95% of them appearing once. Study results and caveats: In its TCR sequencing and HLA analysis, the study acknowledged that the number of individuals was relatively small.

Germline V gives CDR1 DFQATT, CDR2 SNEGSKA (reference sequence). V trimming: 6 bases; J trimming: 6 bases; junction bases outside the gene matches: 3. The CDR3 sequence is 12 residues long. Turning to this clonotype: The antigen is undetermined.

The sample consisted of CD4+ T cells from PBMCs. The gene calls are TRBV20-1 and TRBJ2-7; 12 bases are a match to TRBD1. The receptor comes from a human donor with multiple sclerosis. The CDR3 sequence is CSAGQGAFEQYF. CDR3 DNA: TGCAGTGCGGGACAGGGGGCGTTCGAGCAGTACTTC.